This T cell receptor beta chain was captured by sequencing in a study of CD4 T cells in relation to SARS-CoV-2 and coronaviruses (dated by TCRdb to the early 2020s). A note on the overall study: In the ViraFEST assay, PBMCs were cultured with antigen for under twelve days, after which TCR beta CDR3s were sequenced to identify antigen-specific clonal expansions. Across all 12 patients in the full convalescent cohort, ages ranged from roughly 20 to 80 years, with a median of 38. A different, Illumina-based TCR-beta assay was used to sequence expansion assays from other donors in the study. The study assessed, at the TCR clonotype level, memory CD4+ T cell crossreactivity between SARS-CoV-2 and common cold coronavirus spike proteins. The Adaptive Biotechnologies TCR-sequencing kit was used to sequence samples from a few pre-COVID donors and the naive versus memory experiments, while other data came from Illumina-based sequencing. The approximately 12 convalescent patients included 8 males and 4 females; two subjects were Hispanic. Patient-derived lymphoblastoid cell lines were used to map the HLA restriction of shared crossreactive spike epitopes.

What the work shows at the level of the full study, not this receptor alone: No donor contributed both pre-pandemic and post-infection samples, which limited tracing the source of pre-existing responses. Naive versus memory sequencing indicated that memory recall responses, rather than primary responses primed during culture, are detected by the assay. Since the crossreactivity analysis centred on spike protein, crossreactivity against other viral proteins was not assessed. Memory CD4+ clonotypes crossrecognizing SARS-CoV-2 and at least one common cold coronavirus spike were found in around 65% of donors. Compared with monoreactive clones, crossreactive clones had significantly weaker SARS-CoV-2-driven expansion, a result consistent with antigenic imprinting. Small numbers of patients and of tested TCRs limited the study.

A few counts support this clone. Its antigen is still unknown. No qualities accompany the bases; no much larger clone lies one base away. To separate naive from memory CD4+ T cells, cryopreserved PBMCs first underwent CD4 enrichment and then EasySep naive CD4+ T cell enrichment. Sorted naive or memory CD4+ T cells (roughly 9.7 x 10^4) were grown at a 1:1 ratio with T cell-depleted PBMCs and CEF peptides for about nine days. In general, triplicate replicate wells were used for every peptide culture condition. Ficoll-Paque PLUS gradient centrifugation was used to isolate PBMCs from either whole blood or leukapheresis product. PBMCs were either cryopreserved at -140°C or used fresh in the expansion assay. The QIAamp Micro DNA Kit was used to extract genomic DNA from the CD4+ T cells. At the junction V is shortened by 2 bases and J by 5 bases, with 6 bases in between. From the cysteine up to the phenylalanine, the CDR3 has a length of 13 residues. Just the 39-base CDR3 DNA is kept, in frame starting at base 1. As encoded in the germline V gene (reference sequence), CDR1 is SEHNR while CDR2 is FQNEAQ.

Survey-level immunoSEQ TCR-beta sequencing was performed on DNA from CEF-cultured naive and memory CD4+ T cells. The paper's processing steps were these. During preprocessing, nonproductive sequences were discarded, as were any CDR3s that did not begin with C, did not end with F or W, or were shorter than 7 amino acids. The MANAFEST web app was used to call antigen-specific clonotypes on the basis of expansion compared with the reference and with other culture wells. A clone counted as positive if significantly expanded in 2 of 3 replicate wells versus the reference culture at FDR below 0.05. A further requirement for positive clones was significant expansion compared with all other tandem wells, along with an odds ratio above 5. Cultured and uncultured naive and memory CD4+ repertoires were searched for previously identified spike- and CEF-reactive CDR3s. After three terminal residues were trimmed from each end, CDR3 homology was quantified as pairwise Levenshtein distance using the stringdist R package. TCRdb retrieved this table from immuneACCESS and kept in-frame rearrangements only. Not all clones are present; in checked studies, unresolved V genes account for under half, and no reason is known for the remainder. The V and J calls and the clone size are those of that table, but D and trimming were determined from the DNA. The sample contains tens of thousands of clones, about 76% of them found a single time. Together, the top ten hold around 3.7% of the sample.

The sequence was obtained from an adult with COVID-19. Material: memory CD4+ T cells from PBMCs, cultured in vitro. The cell subset or site label, as the study defines it: memory (non-naive) CD4+ T cells. The chain was built from TRBV7-9 and TRBJ2-2; the D gene cannot be named for sure. The nucleotide sequence reads as follows: TGTGCCAGCAGCTTACTAGTTACCGGGGAGCTGTTTTTT. The resulting protein is CASSLLVTGELFF.